These T cell receptor beta chains were read from a single sample in a study of blood T cell repertoires in COVID-19. Sequenced by immunoSEQ multiplex PCR; TCRdb stores in-frame clones only, minus some. This repertoire shows 150,000 or so clones, over 90% found once; its top ten account for about 2%. Sequenced: peripheral blood. These TCRs come from a woman aged 60-75 years with COVID-19, enrolled during active disease. Both conserved end residues are part of each CDR3. Each record gives: CDR3 length, V gene, clone size, J gene, D gene, CDR3 DNA, CDR3 protein. D genes are given only for firm matches. Clone size, where shown, is once, few, many, or a class for clones that have expanded.

length: 16
V: TRBV15
size: .
J: TRBJ1-4
D: TRBD1
DNA: TGTGCCACCAGCAGAGCCCCCGGGACAGAGAATGAAAAACTGTTTTTT
CDR3: CATSRAPGTENEKLFF

length: 13
V: TRBV3-1/TRBV3-2
size: .
J: TRBJ2-5
D: .
DNA: TGTGCCAGCAGCCAAAGGGGTTCAGAGACCCAGTACTTC
CDR3: CASSQRGSETQYF

length: 19
V: TRBV10-3
size: .
J: TRBJ1-2
D: TRBD1
DNA: TGTGCCATCAGCCCCGCGGGGTCGGACAGGGCAAGATTTGTAGATGGCTACACCTTC
CDR3: CAISPAGSDRARFVDGYTF

length: 14
V: TRBV9
size: .
J: TRBJ2-3
D: TRBD2
DNA: TGTGCCAGCAGCTTCGGGGGGGCCGGAGATACGCAGTATTTT
CDR3: CASSFGGAGDTQYF

length: 12
V: TRBV12-3/TRBV12-4
size: .
J: TRBJ2-2
D: .
DNA: TGTGCCGGAGGGGGCAGAACCGGGGAGCTGTTTTTT
CDR3: CAGGGRTGELFF

length: 14
V: TRBV6-5
size: .
J: TRBJ1-1
D: .
DNA: TGTGCCAGCAGCTCCCCGGGTTCGAACACTGAAGCTTTCTTT
CDR3: CASSSPGSNTEAFF

length: 16
V: TRBV6-2/TRBV6-3
size: .
J: TRBJ2-2
D: TRBD1
DNA: TGTGCCAGCAGCCGGGCAGGGGGCGCGAACACCGGGGAGCTGTTTTTT
CDR3: CASSRAGGANTGELFF

length: 15
V: TRBV27
size: few
J: TRBJ2-5
D: TRBD1
DNA: TGTGCCAGCAGTTACAGACAGGGGTCCGGGGAGACCCAGTACTTC
CDR3: CASSYRQGSGETQYF

length: 15
V: TRBV4-1
size: .
J: TRBJ1-4
D: .
DNA: TGCGCCAGCAGCCAAAGGTCCAGGTCTAATGAAAAACTGTTTTTT
CDR3: CASSQRSRSNEKLFF

length: 15
V: TRBV3-1/TRBV3-2
size: .
J: TRBJ1-6
D: .
DNA: TGTGCCAGCAGCCAAACAGGGATCATGAATTCACCCCTCCACTTT
CDR3: CASSQTGIMNSPLHF

length: 14
V: TRBV10-3
size: .
J: TRBJ2-3
D: TRBD1
DNA: TGTGCCATCAGTGAGGGACAGGATACAGATACGCAGTATTTT
CDR3: CAISEGQDTDTQYF

length: 12
V: TRBV18
size: .
J: TRBJ1-1
D: .
DNA: TGTGCCAGCTCCCTCCAGGGTACTGAAGCTTTCTTT
CDR3: CASSLQGTEAFF

length: 14
V: TRBV12-2
size: .
J: TRBJ2-7
D: .
DNA: TGTGCAAGTCGCCCTCCCGGACAGGGATACGAGCAGTACTTC
CDR3: CASRPPGQGYEQYF

length: 16
V: TRBV7-3
size: once
J: TRBJ2-3
D: .
DNA: TGTGCCAGCAGCTTAAGCGGGGGCACGGGTGTGGATACGCAGTATTTT
CDR3: CASSLSGGTGVDTQYF

length: 16
V: TRBV5-4
size: .
J: TRBJ2-3
D: .
DNA: TGTGCCAGCAGCCACTCCGCGCGGGGGCGCACAGATACGCAGTATTTT
CDR3: CASSHSARGRTDTQYF

length: 19
V: TRBV7-3
size: once
J: TRBJ2-2
D: TRBD2
DNA: TGTGCCAGCAGCTCCGGCCCTGGACTAGCGGGGGGCTTCACCGGGGAGCTGTTTTTT
CDR3: CASSSGPGLAGGFTGELFF

length: 15
V: TRBV11-3
size: .
J: TRBJ2-2
D: TRBD1
DNA: TGTGCCAGCAATTCCGGGACAGGGGTCTCCGGGGAGCTGTTTTTT
CDR3: CASNSGTGVSGELFF

length: 17
V: TRBV5-5
size: .
J: TRBJ2-7
D: .
DNA: TGTGCCAGCAGCTTGGAGCTAGATCCCGGGGGAACCTACGAGCAGTACTTC
CDR3: CASSLELDPGGTYEQYF

length: 13
V: TRBV18
size: .
J: TRBJ2-6
D: .
DNA: TGTGCCAGCTCTCTCGAGGGGGCCAACGTCCTGACTTTC
CDR3: CASSLEGANVLTF

length: 13
V: TRBV6-5
size: .
J: TRBJ1-5
D: .
DNA: TGTGCCAGCAGCACAGGGAGAGATCAGCCCCAGCATTTT
CDR3: CASSTGRDQPQHF

length: 15
V: TRBV27
size: .
J: TRBJ1-5
D: .
DNA: TGTGCCAGCAGTGCAGGGACTAGTAGCAATCAGCCCCAGCATTTT
CDR3: CASSAGTSSNQPQHF

length: 15
V: TRBV27
size: .
J: TRBJ1-1
D: .
DNA: TGTGCCAGCAGATCCTCAGGGTTGGGGAACACTGAAGCTTTCTTT
CDR3: CASRSSGLGNTEAFF

length: 14
V: TRBV18
size: once
J: TRBJ1-3
D: .
DNA: TGTGCCAGCTCACCCCTTGGCCCTGGAAACACCATATATTTT
CDR3: CASSPLGPGNTIYF

length: 13
V: TRBV19
size: .
J: TRBJ2-1
D: .
DNA: TGTGCCAGTAGTATTGCAGGGTACAATGAGCAGTTCTTC
CDR3: CASSIAGYNEQFF

length: 14
V: TRBV6-5
size: .
J: TRBJ1-3
D: .
DNA: TGTGCCAGCAGTTACTCGAGCGGGGCGGCCACCATATATTTT
CDR3: CASSYSSGAATIYF

length: 15
V: TRBV14
size: .
J: TRBJ2-5
D: TRBD2
DNA: TGTGCCAGCAAGCAAGGACTAGGCAAACAAGAGACCCAGTACTTC
CDR3: CASKQGLGKQETQYF

length: 16
V: TRBV5-4
size: .
J: TRBJ1-1
D: TRBD1
DNA: TGTGCCAGCAGCGCGGACAGGGGGCATTCGAACACTGAAGCTTTCTTT
CDR3: CASSADRGHSNTEAFF

length: 15
V: TRBV4-3
size: .
J: TRBJ2-5
D: .
DNA: TGCGCCAGCAGCCAAGTCGGGTCGGTACAAGAGACCCAGTACTTC
CDR3: CASSQVGSVQETQYF

length: 12
V: TRBV12-3/TRBV12-4
size: .
J: TRBJ1-4
D: TRBD1
DNA: TGTGCCAGCAGGACAGGGTTTGAAAAACTGTTTTTT
CDR3: CASRTGFEKLFF

length: 16
V: TRBV6-5
size: .
J: TRBJ2-2
D: .
DNA: TGTGCCAGCAGTTACCTACAGGCGGGACGGGCCGGGGAGCTGTTTTTT
CDR3: CASSYLQAGRAGELFF

length: 12
V: TRBV19
size: many
J: TRBJ1-1
D: .
DNA: TGTGCCAGTAACCTAGCCGGGACAGAAGCTTTCTTT
CDR3: CASNLAGTEAFF

length: 15
V: TRBV7-5
size: .
J: TRBJ2-3
D: .
DNA: TGTGCCAGAAGCCCGGGGGGGCAGGGCACAGATACGCAGTATTTT
CDR3: CARSPGGQGTDTQYF

length: 15
V: TRBV5-6
size: .
J: TRBJ2-1
D: TRBD1
DNA: TGTGCCAGCAGCGTCCGGGACAGCCTTGAGGATGAGCAGTTCTTC
CDR3: CASSVRDSLEDEQFF

length: 15
V: TRBV4-2
size: .
J: TRBJ1-6
D: .
DNA: TGTGCCAGCAGCCAAGATCGGGGGGCGGGTTCACCCCTCCACTTT
CDR3: CASSQDRGAGSPLHF

length: 13
V: TRBV6-6
size: .
J: TRBJ2-7
D: .
DNA: TGTGCCAGCAGTCTTTCGGGACAACACGAGCAGTACTTC
CDR3: CASSLSGQHEQYF

length: 11
V: TRBV25-1
size: .
J: TRBJ1-2
D: .
DNA: TGTGCCAGCAGTGAATACCTCTTTTACACCTTC
CDR3: CASSEYLFYTF

length: 14
V: TRBV6-5
size: few
J: TRBJ1-1
D: TRBD1
DNA: TGTGCCAGCAGTTACAGGGGGCCGAACACTGAAGCTTTCTTT
CDR3: CASSYRGPNTEAFF

length: 14
V: TRBV28
size: .
J: TRBJ1-1
D: .
DNA: TGTGCCAGCAGCGCGACAGCCTTGAACACTGAAGCTTTCTTT
CDR3: CASSATALNTEAFF

length: 14
V: TRBV5-8
size: once
J: TRBJ1-5
D: .
DNA: TGTGCCAGCAGTCCTGGGTCCGGGATTGAGCCCCAGCATTTT
CDR3: CASSPGSGIEPQHF

length: 13
V: TRBV5-1
size: once
J: TRBJ1-2
D: .
DNA: TGCGCCAGCAGCTTGGGCAGGGAGGATGGCTACACCTTC
CDR3: CASSLGREDGYTF

length: 12
V: TRBV28
size: .
J: TRBJ1-2
D: .
DNA: TGTGCCAGCAGTTTGTCGGTCTATGGCTACACCTTC
CDR3: CASSLSVYGYTF

length: 12
V: TRBV12-3/TRBV12-4
size: .
J: TRBJ1-2
D: TRBD1
DNA: TGTGCCAGCAGACAGGGGGGACGGGGCTACACCTTC
CDR3: CASRQGGRGYTF

length: 12
V: TRBV6-5
size: .
J: TRBJ1-1
D: .
DNA: TGTGCCAGCAGTTACGGTAGCACTGAAGCTTTCTTT
CDR3: CASSYGSTEAFF

length: 16
V: TRBV19
size: .
J: TRBJ1-5
D: .
DNA: TGTGCCAGTAGTATTTATGTCGCAGGGAATGCGGATCCCCAGCATTTT
CDR3: CASSIYVAGNADPQHF